The sample holds a few counts of the clone carrying this T cell receptor beta chain. The data were obtained in a study of blood T cell repertoires in COVID-19. Study-level background: Whether acute or convalescent, the COVID-19 samples came from the United States, Italy and Spain. PBMCs, B-cell-depleted T cells, or T cells were the source of the cDNA or gDNA that made up the material.

This CDR3 comprises 15 residues. Trimming removed 1 base from V and 4 bases from J; junction bases left unmatched: 8. CDR1 SGHDT and CDR2 YYEEEE come from the germline V gene. Authors' processing steps: From reference gene primer amplification, estimates of nucleated cell counts were derived. Assay used: immunoSEQ multiplex PCR; TCRdb lists only in-frame clones, some missing. V and J calls and clone size are as listed in that table; D and trimming were resolved from the DNA. This repertoire shows about 230,000 clones, around 84% found once; its top ten account for approximately 2.3%. This chain links TRBV5-6 with TRBJ2-7, with 7 bases matching TRBD1. Sequencing input: peripheral blood. The TCR sequence derives from a man between 40 and 49 years old who had recovered from COVID-19. The CDR3 loop reads CASSLLRTGSYEQYF. The DNA for the CDR3 is TGTGCCAGCAGCTTGTTGAGGACAGGTTCTTACGAGCAGTACTTC.